These T cell receptor beta chains were read from a single sample in a study of cytomegalovirus exposure and HLA in healthy donors. Using immunoSEQ multiplex PCR, the repertoire was profiled, and TCRdb retains in-frame clones only, with some absent. The sample consists of hundreds of thousands of clones, around 86% of them appearing once. Sequencing used PBMCs. Source of these receptors: a woman aged 18-29 years in good health and CMV-seropositive. Each CDR3 is given with its conserved first and last residue. D genes are given only for firm matches. Only part of the rows carry a size: once, few, many, or a class if the clone is expanded.

>TRBV5-1|TRBD1|14|.|TRBJ2-7
TGCGCCAGCAGCCACCCGGACAGGGTTTACGAGCAGTACTTC
CASSHPDRVYEQYF
>TRBV5-6|TRBD2|16|.|TRBJ2-5
TGTGCCAGCAGCCCGGGACTAGCGGGGGCACAAGAGACCCAGTACTTC
CASSPGLAGAQETQYF
>TRBV27|TRBD1|15|.|TRBJ2-5
TGTGCCAGCAGTTTATCCCCGACAGGGGCAGAGACCCAGTACTTC
CASSLSPTGAETQYF
>TRBV9|.|13|.|TRBJ2-1
TGTGCCAGCAGCGTAGGGACTGGGGGGAGCAAGTTCTTC
CASSVGTGGSKFF
>TRBV19|TRBD1|14|.|TRBJ2-7
TGTGCCAGTAGTGCCGGGACAGACACCTACGAGCAGTACTTC
CASSAGTDTYEQYF
>TRBV2|TRBD1|12|.|TRBJ1-5
TGTGCCAGCAAACAGGGGTTGCAGCCCCAGCATTTT
CASKQGLQPQHF
>TRBV5-1|TRBD2|19|.|TRBJ2-3
TGCGCCAGCAGCGGCCGGGGGGCGTCGGGCGGGAGGGCCGTGGATACGCAGTATTTT
CASSGRGASGGRAVDTQYF
>TRBV19|TRBD1|15|.|TRBJ2-7
TGTGCCAGTAGTCCAGGGACAGGGCCGGCGTACGAGCAGTACTTC
CASSPGTGPAYEQYF
>TRBV7-8|.|13|.|TRBJ2-7
TGTGCAACCCAAGGGACTCGGGCCATCGAGCAGTACTTC
CATQGTRAIEQYF
>TRBV28|.|13|.|TRBJ2-7
TGTGCCAGCAGTTTAATCGGAGACTACGAGCAGTACTTC
CASSLIGDYEQYF
>TRBV15|.|15|.|TRBJ2-3
TGTGCCACCAGCAGAGATAGCGGTAGCACAGATACGCAGTATTTT
CATSRDSGSTDTQYF
>TRBV7-9|.|14|.|TRBJ2-5
TGTGCCAGCAGCTACCGACAGAGAGGAGAGACCCAGTACTTC
CASSYRQRGETQYF
>TRBV7-8|TRBD1|15|.|TRBJ2-7
TGTGCCAGCAGCACGCGCGGACAGGGAACCTACGAGCAGTACTTC
CASSTRGQGTYEQYF
>TRBV28|TRBD1|15|.|TRBJ2-7
TGTGCCAGCAGTTCCCTGACAGGGGGGTCCTACGAGCAGTACTTC
CASSSLTGGSYEQYF
>TRBV4-1|TRBD2|15|.|TRBJ2-3
TGCGCCAGCAGCTCGCTAGCGGGAGCTGAAGATACGCAGTATTTT
CASSSLAGAEDTQYF
>TRBV5-1|TRBD2|14|.|TRBJ2-1
TGCGCCAGCAGCGGGGGGGTCACCTCGGGTGAGCAGTTCTTC
CASSGGVTSGEQFF
>TRBV5-1|TRBD1|14|once|TRBJ2-2
TGCGCCAGCAGCTTACAGGGGATGGGCGGGGAGCTGTTTTTT
CASSLQGMGGELFF
>TRBV15|.|16|.|TRBJ2-5
TGTGCCACCAGCCTAAGGAGGCGGAGCACCGGGGAGACCCAGTACTTC
CATSLRRRSTGETQYF
>TRBV10-3|.|13|.|TRBJ2-7
TGTGCCATCAGTGACCTTAGCTCCTACGAGCAGTACTTC
CAISDLSSYEQYF
>TRBV5-1|TRBD2|17|.|TRBJ2-3
TGCGCCAGCAGCTTGGGCACTAGCGGGGTGAGCACAGATACGCAGTATTTT
CASSLGTSGVSTDTQYF
>TRBV28|.|14|.|TRBJ2-2
TGTGCCAGCAGTGCCGGGACACACACCGGGGAGCTGTTTTTT
CASSAGTHTGELFF
>TRBV11-2|TRBD1|15|.|TRBJ2-2
TGTGCCAGCAGCTCCGGGACAGGGGGCACCGGGGAGCTGTTTTTT
CASSSGTGGTGELFF
>TRBV27|TRBD2|14|.|TRBJ2-5
TGTGCCAGCAGTTTACTAGCGGGAGGAGAGACCCAGTACTTC
CASSLLAGGETQYF
>TRBV19|TRBD2|15|.|TRBJ2-1
TGTGCCAGTAGTTTTCGGCGGGAGGCAAGGGATGAGCAGTTCTTC
CASSFRREARDEQFF
>TRBV2|TRBD2|16|.|TRBJ2-1
TGTGCCAGCAGTCTACGCGGGACTAGCGGCTACAATGAGCAGTTCTTC
CASSLRGTSGYNEQFF
>TRBV5-1|.|16|.|TRBJ1-3
TGCGCCAGCAGCCTCCTCACATTGAACTCTGGAAACACCATATATTTT
CASSLLTLNSGNTIYF
>TRBV10-2|.|15|.|TRBJ1-2
TGCGCCCACCGGGGGAACTCCCCCGACGACTATGGCTACACCTTC
CAHRGNSPDDYGYTF
>TRBV27|.|14|.|TRBJ1-1
TGTGCCAGCAGTCCCTGGACAGTGAACACTGAAGCTTTCTTT
CASSPWTVNTEAFF
>TRBV4-1|TRBD2|16|.|TRBJ2-1
TGCGCCAGCAGCCAAATTGGGCGGGAGTTCTACAATGAGCAGTTCTTC
CASSQIGREFYNEQFF
>TRBV7-2|.|13|.|TRBJ2-7
TGTGCCAGCACCCTGGTCAGGGATTACGAGCAGTACTTC
CASTLVRDYEQYF
>TRBV30|.|12|.|TRBJ2-1
TGTGCCTGGACAAGCGTCTACAATGAGCAGTTCTTC
CAWTSVYNEQFF
>TRBV29-1|TRBD1|15|.|TRBJ1-2
TGCAGCGTTCCACGACAGGGTACGGGCCTTTCTGGCTACACCTTC
CSVPRQGTGLSGYTF
>TRBV4-1|TRBD2|15|.|TRBJ2-7
TGCGCCAGCAGTTTGACTAGCGGGAAGACCTACGAGCAGTACTTC
CASSLTSGKTYEQYF
>TRBV28|TRBD2|20|.|TRBJ2-6
TGTGCCAGCAGTTCCCTCCCTGGGACTAGCGGGAGGAACGGGGCCAACGTCCTGACTTTC
CASSSLPGTSGRNGANVLTF
>TRBV15|.|13|.|TRBJ2-7
TGTGCCACCAGCAGACAGGTTTTCTACGAGCAGTACTTC
CATSRQVFYEQYF
>TRBV7-2|TRBD1|15|.|TRBJ2-5
TGTGCCAGCAGCCGTCCTTCTGGGAGTTCAGGGGGCCAGTACTTC
CASSRPSGSSGGQYF